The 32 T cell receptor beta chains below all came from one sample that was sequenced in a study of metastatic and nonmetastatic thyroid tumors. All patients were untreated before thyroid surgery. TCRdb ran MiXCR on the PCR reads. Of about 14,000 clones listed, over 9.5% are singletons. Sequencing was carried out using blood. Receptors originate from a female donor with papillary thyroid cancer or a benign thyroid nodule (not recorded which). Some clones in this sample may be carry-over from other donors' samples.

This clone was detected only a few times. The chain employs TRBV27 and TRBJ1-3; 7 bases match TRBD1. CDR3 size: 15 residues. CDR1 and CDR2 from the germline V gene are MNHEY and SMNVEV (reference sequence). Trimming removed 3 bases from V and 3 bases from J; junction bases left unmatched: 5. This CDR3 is CASSFRGGGGNTIYF. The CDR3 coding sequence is TGTGCCAGCAGTTTCCGAGGGGGCGGTGGAAACACCATATATTTT.

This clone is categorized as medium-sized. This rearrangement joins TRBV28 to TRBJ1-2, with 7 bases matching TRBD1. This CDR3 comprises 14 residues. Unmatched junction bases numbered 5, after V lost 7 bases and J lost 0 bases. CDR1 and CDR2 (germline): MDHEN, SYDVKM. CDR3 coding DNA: TGTGCCAGCAACGAGGGGGCGACTAACTATGGCTACACCTTC. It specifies CASNEGATNYGYTF.

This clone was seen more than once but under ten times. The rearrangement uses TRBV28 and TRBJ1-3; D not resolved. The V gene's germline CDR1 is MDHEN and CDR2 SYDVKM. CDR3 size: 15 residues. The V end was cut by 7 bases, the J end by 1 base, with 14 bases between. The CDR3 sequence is CASTLGGNSGNTIYF. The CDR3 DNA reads TGTGCCAGCACCTTGGGAGGGAATTCTGGAAACACCATATATTTT.

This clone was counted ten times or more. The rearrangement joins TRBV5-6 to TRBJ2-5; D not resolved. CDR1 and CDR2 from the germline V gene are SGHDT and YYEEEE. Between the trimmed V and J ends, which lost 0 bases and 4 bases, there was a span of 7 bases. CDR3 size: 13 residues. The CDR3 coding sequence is TGTGCCAGCAGCTTGGCGGTTCTAGAGACCCAGTACTTC. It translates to CASSLAVLETQYF.

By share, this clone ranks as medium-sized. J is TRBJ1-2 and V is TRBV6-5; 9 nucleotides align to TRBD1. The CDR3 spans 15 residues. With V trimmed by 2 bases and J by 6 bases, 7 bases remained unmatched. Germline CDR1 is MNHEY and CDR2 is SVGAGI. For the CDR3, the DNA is TGTGCCAGCAGTTACACGGACAGGGGAGGGGATGGCTACACCTTC. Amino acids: CASSYTDRGGDGYTF.

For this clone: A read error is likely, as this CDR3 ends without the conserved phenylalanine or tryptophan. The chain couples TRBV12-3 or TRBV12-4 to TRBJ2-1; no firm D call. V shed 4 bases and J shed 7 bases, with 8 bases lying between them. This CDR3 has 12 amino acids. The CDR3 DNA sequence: TGTGCCAGCAGTTATATTGTAAATGAGCAGTTCATC. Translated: CASSYIVNEQFI.

CDR3 in amino acids: CASSVGTEHNEQFF. In DNA, the CDR3 is TGTGCCAGCAGTGTGGGGACAGAACACAATGAGCAGTTCTTC. J is TRBJ2-1 and V is TRBV6-4; 7 nucleotides agree with TRBD1. Trimming cost V 4 bases and J 5 bases; bases outside gene matches: 5. This CDR3 is 14 amino acids long. The germline gives CDR1 MRHNA, CDR2 SNTAGT.

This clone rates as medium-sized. CDR3 in amino acids: CATSDQSAEAFF. CDR3 coding DNA: TGTGCCACCAGTGACCAGAGTGCTGAAGCTTTCTTT. The chain carries TRBV24-1 and TRBJ1-1; no firm D call. V was cut by 4 bases and J by 6 bases, with 8 bases left in between. Germline lookup yields CDR1 KGHDR and CDR2 SFDVKD. The CDR3 spans 12 residues.

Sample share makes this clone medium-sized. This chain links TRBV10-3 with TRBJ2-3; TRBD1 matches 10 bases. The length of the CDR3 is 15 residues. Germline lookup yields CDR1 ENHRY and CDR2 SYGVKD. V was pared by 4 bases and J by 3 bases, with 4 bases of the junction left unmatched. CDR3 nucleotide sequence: TGTGCCATCAGTGGGACAGGGGGGAGTACAGATACGCAGTATTTT. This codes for CAISGTGGSTDTQYF.

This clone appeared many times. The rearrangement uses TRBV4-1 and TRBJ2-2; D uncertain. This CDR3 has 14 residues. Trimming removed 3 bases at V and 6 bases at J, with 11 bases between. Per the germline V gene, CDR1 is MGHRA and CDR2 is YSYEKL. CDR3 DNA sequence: TGCGCCAGCAGCCAGCAAGGTCGAGCCGGGGAGCTGTTTTTT. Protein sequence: CASSQQGRAGELFF.

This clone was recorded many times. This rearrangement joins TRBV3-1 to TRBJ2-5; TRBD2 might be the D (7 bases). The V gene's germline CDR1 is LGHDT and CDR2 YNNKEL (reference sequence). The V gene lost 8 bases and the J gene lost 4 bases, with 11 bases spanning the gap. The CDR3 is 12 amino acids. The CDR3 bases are TGTGCCAGCGGGGGGGCCGTAGAGACCCAGTACTTC. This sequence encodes CASGGAVETQYF.

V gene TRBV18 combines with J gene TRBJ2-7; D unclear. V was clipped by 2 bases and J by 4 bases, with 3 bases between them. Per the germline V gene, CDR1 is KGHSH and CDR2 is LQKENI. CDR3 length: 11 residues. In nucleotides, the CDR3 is TGTGCCAGCTCACCAGATTACGAGCAGTACTTC. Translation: CASSPDYEQYF. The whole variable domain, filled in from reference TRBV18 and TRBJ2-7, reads NAGVMQNPRHLVRRRGQEARLRCSPMKGHSHVYWYRQLPEEGLKFMVYLQKENIIDESGMPKERFSAEFPKEGPSILRIQQVVRGDSAAYFCASSPDYEQYFGPGTRLTVT.

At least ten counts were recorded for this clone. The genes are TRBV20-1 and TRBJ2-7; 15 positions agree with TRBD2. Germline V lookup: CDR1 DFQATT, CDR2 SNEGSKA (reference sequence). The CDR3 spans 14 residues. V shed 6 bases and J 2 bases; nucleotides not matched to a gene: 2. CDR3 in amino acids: CSAGTSGRPYEQYF. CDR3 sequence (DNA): TGCAGTGCCGGGACTAGCGGGAGGCCCTACGAGCAGTACTTC.

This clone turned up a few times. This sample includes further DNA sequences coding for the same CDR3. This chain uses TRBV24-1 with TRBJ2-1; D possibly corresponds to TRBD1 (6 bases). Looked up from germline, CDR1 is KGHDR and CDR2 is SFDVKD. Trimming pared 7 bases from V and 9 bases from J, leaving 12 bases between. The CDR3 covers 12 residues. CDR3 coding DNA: TGTGCCACCAGGACAGGAGTAGGTGAGCAGTTCTTC. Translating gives CATRTGVGEQFF.

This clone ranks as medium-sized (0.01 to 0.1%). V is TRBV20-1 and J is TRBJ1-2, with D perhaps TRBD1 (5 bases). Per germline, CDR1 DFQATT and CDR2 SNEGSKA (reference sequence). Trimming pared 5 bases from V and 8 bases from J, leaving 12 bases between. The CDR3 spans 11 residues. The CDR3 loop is CSAGGMGGYTF. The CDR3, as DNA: TGCAGTGCTGGGGGAATGGGGGGCTACACCTTC.

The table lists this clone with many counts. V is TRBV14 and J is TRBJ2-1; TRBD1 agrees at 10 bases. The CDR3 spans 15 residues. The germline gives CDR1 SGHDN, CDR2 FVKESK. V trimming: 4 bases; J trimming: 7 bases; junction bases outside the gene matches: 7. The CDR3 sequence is CASSLRGTGVNEQFF. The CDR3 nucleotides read TGTGCCAGCAGCCTTCGGGGGACAGGGGTGAATGAGCAGTTCTTC.

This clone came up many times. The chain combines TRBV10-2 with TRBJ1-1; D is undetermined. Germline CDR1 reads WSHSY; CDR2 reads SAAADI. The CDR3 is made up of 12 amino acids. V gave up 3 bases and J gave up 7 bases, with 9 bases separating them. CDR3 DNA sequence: TGCGCCAGCAGTGAAGAGGTCGGTGAAGCTTTCTTT. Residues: CASSEEVGEAFF.

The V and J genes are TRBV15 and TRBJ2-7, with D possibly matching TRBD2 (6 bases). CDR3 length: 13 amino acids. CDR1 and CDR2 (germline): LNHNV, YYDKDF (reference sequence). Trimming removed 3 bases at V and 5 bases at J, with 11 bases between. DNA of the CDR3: TGTGCCACCAGCAGTCGGGACTGGGACGAGCAGTACTTC. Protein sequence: CATSSRDWDEQYF.

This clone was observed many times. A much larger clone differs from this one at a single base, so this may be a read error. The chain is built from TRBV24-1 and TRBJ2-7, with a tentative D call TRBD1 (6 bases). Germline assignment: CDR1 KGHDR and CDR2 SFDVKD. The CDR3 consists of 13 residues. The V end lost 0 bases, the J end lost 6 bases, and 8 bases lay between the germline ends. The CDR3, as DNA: TGTGCCACCAGTGATTTGGGCAGGGGCGAGCAGTACTTC. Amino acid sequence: CATSDLGRGEQYF.

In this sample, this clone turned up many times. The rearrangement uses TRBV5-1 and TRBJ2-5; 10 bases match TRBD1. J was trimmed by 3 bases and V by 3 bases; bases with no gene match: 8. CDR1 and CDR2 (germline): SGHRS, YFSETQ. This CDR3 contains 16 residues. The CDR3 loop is CASSWGPGTGEETQYF. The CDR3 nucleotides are TGCGCCAGCAGCTGGGGCCCCGGGACAGGGGAAGAGACCCAGTACTTC.

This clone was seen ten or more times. The CDR3 coding sequence is TGTGCCATCAGTGAGCCAGCCCGGGAAATGCTGCTGGAGCAGTACTTC. Its protein product is CAISEPAREMLLEQYF. V is TRBV10-3 and J is TRBJ2-7, with a tentative D call TRBD2 (5 bases). CDR1 is ENHRY, CDR2 SYGVKD, per germline. The V and J ends lost 2 bases and 7 bases respectively, with 21 bases between them. CDR3 length: 16 residues.

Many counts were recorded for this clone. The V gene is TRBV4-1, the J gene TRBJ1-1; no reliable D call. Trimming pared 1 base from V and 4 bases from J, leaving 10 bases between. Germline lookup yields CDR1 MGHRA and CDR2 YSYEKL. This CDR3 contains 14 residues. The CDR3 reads CASSQVARITEAFF. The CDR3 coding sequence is TGCGCCAGCAGCCAAGTTGCGAGGATCACTGAAGCTTTCTTT.

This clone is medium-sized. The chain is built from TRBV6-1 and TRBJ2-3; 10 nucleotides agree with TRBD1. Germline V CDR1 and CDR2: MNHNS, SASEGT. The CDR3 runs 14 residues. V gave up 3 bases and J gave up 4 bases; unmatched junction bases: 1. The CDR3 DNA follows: TGTGCCAGCAGTGAGGGACAGGGGTCAGATACGCAGTATTTT. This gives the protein CASSEGQGSDTQYF.

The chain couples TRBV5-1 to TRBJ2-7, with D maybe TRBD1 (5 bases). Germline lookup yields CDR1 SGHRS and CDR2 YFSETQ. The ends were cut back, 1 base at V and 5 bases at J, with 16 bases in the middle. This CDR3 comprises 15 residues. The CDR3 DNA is TGCGCCAGCAGCTTGCGGGCTTGGGGCCGGAACGAGCAGTACTTC. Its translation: CASSLRAWGRNEQYF.

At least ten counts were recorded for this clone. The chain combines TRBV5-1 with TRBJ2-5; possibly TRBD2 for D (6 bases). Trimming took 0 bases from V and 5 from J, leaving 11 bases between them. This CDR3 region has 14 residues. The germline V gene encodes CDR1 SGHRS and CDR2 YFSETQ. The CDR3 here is CASSLAGVAETQYF. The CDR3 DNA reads TGCGCCAGCAGCTTGGCGGGGGTAGCGGAGACCCAGTACTTC.

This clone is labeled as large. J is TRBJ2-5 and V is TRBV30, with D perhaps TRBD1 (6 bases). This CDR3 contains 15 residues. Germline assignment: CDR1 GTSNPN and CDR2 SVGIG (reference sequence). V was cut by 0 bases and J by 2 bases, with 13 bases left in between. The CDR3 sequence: CAWSVPGQGQETQYF. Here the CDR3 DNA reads TGTGCCTGGAGTGTACCGGGACAAGGACAAGAGACCCAGTACTTC.

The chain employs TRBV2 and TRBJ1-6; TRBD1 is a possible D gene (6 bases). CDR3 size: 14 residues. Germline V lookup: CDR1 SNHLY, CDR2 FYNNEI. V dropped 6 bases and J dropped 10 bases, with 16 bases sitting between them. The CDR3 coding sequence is TGTGCCAGCAGGTGGACAGACGGCCGCTCACCCCTCCACTTT. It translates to CASRWTDGRSPLHF.

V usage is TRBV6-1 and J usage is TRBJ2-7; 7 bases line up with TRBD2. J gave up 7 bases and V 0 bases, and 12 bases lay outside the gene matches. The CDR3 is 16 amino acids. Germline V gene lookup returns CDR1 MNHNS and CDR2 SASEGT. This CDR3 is CASSEAGRGGPREQYF. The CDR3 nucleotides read TGTGCCAGCAGTGAAGCAGGGAGGGGTGGGCCGCGGGAGCAGTACTTC.

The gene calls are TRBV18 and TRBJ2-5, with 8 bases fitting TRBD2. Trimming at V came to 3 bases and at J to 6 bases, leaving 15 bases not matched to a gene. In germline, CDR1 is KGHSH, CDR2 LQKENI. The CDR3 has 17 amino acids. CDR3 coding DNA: TGTGCCAGCTCACCGGAGAGTGGGACTAGACGAGGACAGACCCAGTACTTC. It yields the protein CASSPESGTRRGQTQYF.

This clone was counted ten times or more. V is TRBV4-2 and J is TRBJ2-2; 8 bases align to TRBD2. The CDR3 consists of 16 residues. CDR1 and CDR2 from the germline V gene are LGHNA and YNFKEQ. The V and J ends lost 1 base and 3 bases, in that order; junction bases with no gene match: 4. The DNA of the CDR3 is TGTGCCAGCAGCCAAGGGCTAGCGGGTGACACCGGGGAGCTGTTTTTT. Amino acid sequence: CASSQGLAGDTGELFF.

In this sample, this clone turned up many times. CDR3 bases: TGTGCCACCCCGGAGTTGCTATCTGGAAACACCATATATTTT. Its translation is CATPELLSGNTIYF. The J gene is TRBJ1-3, the V gene TRBV7-3; D is undetermined. CDR1 and CDR2 (germline): SGHTA, FQGTGA. This CDR3 spans 14 amino acids. Trimming shortened V by 10 bases and J by 1 base, and 14 bases separated the two germline ends.

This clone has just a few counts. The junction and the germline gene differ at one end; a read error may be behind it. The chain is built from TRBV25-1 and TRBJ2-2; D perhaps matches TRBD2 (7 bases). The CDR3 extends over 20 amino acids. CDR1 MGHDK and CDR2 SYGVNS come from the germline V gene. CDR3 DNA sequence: TGTGCCAATCCCTTATACCGGGACAAGAGCCCGGCGGGAGTACCCGGGGAGCTGCTGTTT. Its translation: CANPLYRDKSPAGVPGELLF.